This is a list of T cell receptor beta chains from one sample in a study of OX40 agonist ivuxolimab in advanced cancers. Repertoires were generated with immunoSEQ multiplex PCR, while TCRdb's copy carries only in-frame clones and drops some. The sample records approximately 38,000 clones, around 86% being singletons. The sample here was CD4+ or CD8+ T cells sorted from blood, taken in a trial of the OX40 agonist ivuxolimab. The receptors were sampled from an adult with an advanced solid tumor such as melanoma, head and neck, liver or kidney cancer. CDR3s include the opening cysteine and the closing phenylalanine or tryptophan. The order of the fields is J gene, clone size, V gene, D gene, CDR3 DNA, CDR3 protein. The D gene is left open where the match is weak. Some rows have no size entry. The others give once, few or many, or a class for an expanded clone.

>TRBJ2-7|.|TRBV7-5|.
TGTGCCAGCAGCTCCGAGACCGGTCTCGGGGAGTCAGGAAACGAGCAGTACTTC
CASSSETGLGESGNEQYF
>TRBJ1-2|.|TRBV29-1|TRBD1
TGCAGCGTTCTTCAAGGGACAGGGTTGGGTGGCTACACCTTC
CSVLQGTGLGGYTF
>TRBJ2-5|once|TRBV19|TRBD1
TGTGCCAGTAGTATCTTGGACAGGGGAGGAGAGACCCAGTACTTC
CASSILDRGGETQYF
>TRBJ1-3|.|TRBV7-3|.
TGTGCCAGCAGCTTGACAGTATCGGGAAACACCATATATTTT
CASSLTVSGNTIYF
>TRBJ2-1|.|TRBV2|TRBD2
TGTGCCAGCAGTGATTCGAGCGGGAGCCCCAGCCACAATGAGCAGTTCTTC
CASSDSSGSPSHNEQFF
>TRBJ1-2|.|TRBV7-9|.
TGTGCCAGCAGCTTAGCGCAAGGACGGGGCTACACCTTC
CASSLAQGRGYTF
>TRBJ1-1|.|TRBV6-6|TRBD1
TGTGCCAGCAGTTTAACAGGGGCCACTGAAGCTTTCTTT
CASSLTGATEAFF
>TRBJ1-2|few|TRBV7-9|TRBD1
TGTGCCAGCAGCGTATACAGGGGAGGCTACACCTTC
CASSVYRGGYTF
>TRBJ2-1|once|TRBV19|TRBD2
TGTGCCAGTAGTCCCCTAGCGGGAGGGCCCGGTGAGCAGTTCTTC
CASSPLAGGPGEQFF
>TRBJ1-2|.|TRBV10-3|.
TGTGCCATCAGTGAGTCGCTGGGGGCGACCTATGGCTACACCTTC
CAISESLGATYGYTF
>TRBJ2-7|.|TRBV7-8|.
TGTGCCAGCACTCGGGACACCTACGAGCAGTACTTC
CASTRDTYEQYF
>TRBJ2-2|.|TRBV18|.
TGTGCCAGCTCAATACACGAACGGGACACCGGGGAGCTGTTTTTT
CASSIHERDTGELFF
>TRBJ2-7|.|TRBV7-6|.
TGTGCCAGCAGCTTATCTTCCGGGGACGAGCAGTACTTC
CASSLSSGDEQYF
>TRBJ1-2|.|TRBV27|.
TGTGCCAGCCGGCCCGGGGCAGCGAACTATGGCTACACCTTC
CASRPGAANYGYTF
>TRBJ2-3|.|TRBV27|TRBD2
TGTGCCAGCACTTCCGCCACCGGGACTAGCGGAGATACGCAGTATTTT
CASTSATGTSGDTQYF
>TRBJ2-7|.|TRBV18|.
TGTGCCAGCTCAATGGGGACCGAGGTAGGCGAGCAGTACTTC
CASSMGTEVGEQYF
>TRBJ1-6|.|TRBV27|.
TGTGCCAGCAGTTTAAATTCCCTACAGGGAAGGGATTCACCCCTCCACTTT
CASSLNSLQGRDSPLHF
>TRBJ2-3|.|TRBV9|.
TGTGCCAGCAGCCGGACTGGGTTTAGGGGGGATACGCAGTATTTT
CASSRTGFRGDTQYF
>TRBJ1-3|.|TRBV13|.
TGTGCCAGCAGCCCTCCGGGGGCCCGCTCTGGAAACACCATATATTTT
CASSPPGARSGNTIYF
>TRBJ2-1|.|TRBV5-6|TRBD2
TGTGCCAGCAGCGAGCGGGGGCAGGGCTACAATGAGCAGTTCTTC
CASSERGQGYNEQFF
>TRBJ2-3|.|TRBV18|TRBD1
TGTGCCAGCTCACCACGGGACAGGGGTAGGGATACGCAGTATTTT
CASSPRDRGRDTQYF
>TRBJ2-3|.|TRBV7-3|TRBD2
TGTGCCAGCAGCTTAACACATGCTAGCGGGGTGAGCACAGATACGCAGTATTTT
CASSLTHASGVSTDTQYF
>TRBJ1-5|few|TRBV6-5|TRBD1
TGTGCCAGCAGTTATTCCGGGACAGGGGGCAATCAGCCCCAGCATTTT
CASSYSGTGGNQPQHF
>TRBJ2-3|.|TRBV5-6|.
TGTGCCAGCAGCTTCTATAGAACCCCCTTCACAGATACGCAGTATTTT
CASSFYRTPFTDTQYF
>TRBJ1-2|.|TRBV27|TRBD1
TGTGCCAGCAGTCGAGGGACAGGGGGAGACAGCTATGGCTACACCTTC
CASSRGTGGDSYGYTF
>TRBJ2-5|.|TRBV2|TRBD1
TGTGCCAGCAGCGGACAGGGTAGAGAGACCCAGTACTTC
CASSGQGRETQYF
>TRBJ2-1|.|TRBV4-1|.
TGCGCCAGCAGCCCCACAGGAGAGCCCGCTACCTACAATGAGCAGTTCTTC
CASSPTGEPATYNEQFF
>TRBJ2-2|.|TRBV5-1|TRBD2
TGCGCCAGCAGCTTACGGCGCGGGGGGAACACCGGGGAGCTGTTTTTT
CASSLRRGGNTGELFF
>TRBJ1-2|.|TRBV5-1|.
TGCGCCAGCAGCTTGGGGGACATTAACTATGGCTACACCTTC
CASSLGDINYGYTF
>TRBJ2-5|.|TRBV6-6|.
TGTGCCAGCAGGGTCGGGGAGGAGACCCAGTACTTC
CASRVGEETQYF
>TRBJ2-1|.|TRBV10-3|TRBD2
TGTGCCATCAGTGAGTCGAGGACTAGCGGCAATGAGCAGTTCTTC
CAISESRTSGNEQFF
>TRBJ2-5|.|TRBV18|TRBD2
TGTGCCAGCTCACCTGAAAGTGGCGGGAGAGTGACCCAGTACTTC
CASSPESGGRVTQYF
>TRBJ1-2|.|TRBV28|.
TGTGCCAGCTCATCGGCTGCAGCGGTTTATGGCTACACCTTC
CASSSAAAVYGYTF
>TRBJ2-5|once|TRBV19|.
TGTGCCAGTAGTATATCCCCTACTCAAGAGACCCAGTACTTC
CASSISPTQETQYF
>TRBJ2-5|.|TRBV4-1|.
TGCGCCAGCAGCCAAGGGCTACCAACGCGAGAGACCCAGTACTTC
CASSQGLPTRETQYF
>TRBJ1-2|.|TRBV2|.
TGTGCCAGCCTCAGGGATGGCTATGGCTACACCTTC
CASLRDGYGYTF
>TRBJ2-7|.|TRBV7-7|TRBD1
TGTGCTAGCAGCTTAGCTCAAGGGGGCGGTGAGCAGTACTTC
CASSLAQGGGEQYF
>TRBJ2-7|.|TRBV2|.
TGTGCCAGCAGCCGGGACCAGTCCTACGAGCAGTACTTC
CASSRDQSYEQYF
>TRBJ2-1|few|TRBV18|.
TGTGCCAGCCAGATTGACGGAAACAATGAGCAGTTCTTC
CASQIDGNNEQFF
>TRBJ2-2|once|TRBV15|TRBD1
TGTGCCACCAGCAGAGGACAGGGTTGGACCGGGGAGCTGTTTTTT
CATSRGQGWTGELFF
>TRBJ2-3|.|TRBV4-2|TRBD2
TGTGCCAGCAGCCAATGGGATGGGGCTAGCGGGGCCACAGATACGCAGTATTTT
CASSQWDGASGATDTQYF
>TRBJ1-5|.|TRBV10-3|.
TGTGCCACACAGGGATCCAATCAGCCCCAGCATTTT
CATQGSNQPQHF
>TRBJ2-5|.|TRBV6-1|.
TGTGCCAGCAGTGATCGGGATATCCAGTACTTC
CASSDRDIQYF
>TRBJ2-7|.|TRBV5-1|.
TGCGCCAGCAGCCTTGGACCCGACTCCAAGCAGTACTTC
CASSLGPDSKQYF
>TRBJ1-6|.|TRBV14|.
TGTGCCAGCAGCCAGAATAATTCACCCCTCCACTTT
CASSQNNSPLHF
>TRBJ2-5|.|TRBV7-2|.
TGTGCCAGCAGCTTAAGAATGCGTGATGGAGAGACCCAGTACTTC
CASSLRMRDGETQYF
>TRBJ2-3|.|TRBV30|TRBD2
TGTGCCTGCACGACTAGCGGTACAGATACGCAGTATTTT
CACTTSGTDTQYF
>TRBJ2-7|.|TRBV9|.
TGTGCCAGCAGCCCTGCCGACGGCCCCTACGAGCAGTACTTC
CASSPADGPYEQYF
>TRBJ1-1|.|TRBV7-6|TRBD1
TGTGCCAGCAGCCCGCGACAGGGGAACACTGAAGCTTTCTTT
CASSPRQGNTEAFF
>TRBJ2-3|.|TRBV28|TRBD2
TGTGCCAGCAGTTTCCAGCGGGGGGCTTCTCTGGGTACAGATACGCAGTATTTT
CASSFQRGASLGTDTQYF
>TRBJ2-7|.|TRBV30|.
TGTGCCTGGAGTGTACCGGCCGGGGAGCAGTACTTC
CAWSVPAGEQYF